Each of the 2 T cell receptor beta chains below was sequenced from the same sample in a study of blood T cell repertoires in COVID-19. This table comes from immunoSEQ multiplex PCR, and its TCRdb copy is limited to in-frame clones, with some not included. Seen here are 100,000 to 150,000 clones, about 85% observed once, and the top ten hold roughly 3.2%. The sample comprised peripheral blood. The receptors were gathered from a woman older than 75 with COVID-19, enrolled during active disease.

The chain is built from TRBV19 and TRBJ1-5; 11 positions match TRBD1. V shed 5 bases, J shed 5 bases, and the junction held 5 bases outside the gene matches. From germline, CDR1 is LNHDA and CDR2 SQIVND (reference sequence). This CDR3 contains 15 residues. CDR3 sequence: CASSSGTGGYQPQHF. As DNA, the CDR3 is TGTGCCAGTAGTTCCGGGACAGGGGGGTATCAGCCCCAGCATTTT.

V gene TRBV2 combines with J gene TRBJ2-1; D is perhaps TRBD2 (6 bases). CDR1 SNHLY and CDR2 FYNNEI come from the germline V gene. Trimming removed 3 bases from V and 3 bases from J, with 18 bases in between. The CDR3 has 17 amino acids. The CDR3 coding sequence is TGTGCCAGCAGTGAGAGTATCGGGCGGGAAATCTACAATGAGCAGTTCTTC. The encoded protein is CASSESIGREIYNEQFF.